Listed below are T cell receptor beta chains from one sample, sequenced in a study of blood T cell repertoires in COVID-19. Using immunoSEQ multiplex PCR, the repertoire was profiled, and TCRdb retains in-frame clones only, with some absent. The table includes about 34,000 clones, roughly nine tenths detected once. The sample was peripheral blood. These receptors were taken from a man aged 65 to 85 with active COVID-19. Both conserved end residues are part of each CDR3. Fields, in order: J gene, V gene, CDR3 protein.

>TRBJ1-3|TRBV5-5
CASSFADSSGNTIYF
>TRBJ2-5|TRBV3-1/TRBV3-2
CASSLRDSPQETQYF
>TRBJ1-2|TRBV4-1
CASSTRQGANYGYTF
>TRBJ1-1|TRBV28
CASHSQMNTEAFF
>TRBJ2-7|TRBV28
CASSSTQTGTYEQYF
>TRBJ1-2|TRBV6-6
CASLLEYGYTF
>TRBJ1-1|TRBV19
CASSLGQVNTEAFF
>TRBJ2-2|TRBV4-1
CASSRTRGTGELFF
>TRBJ2-1|TRBV29-1
CSAPGRDSGFDNEQFF
>TRBJ1-2|TRBV5-1
CASSLADSYGYTF
>TRBJ2-3|TRBV6-5
CASSLASGSTDTQYF
>TRBJ1-1|TRBV4-1
CASSQIDRHSEAFF
>TRBJ1-2|TRBV14
CASSQDFRDRGGYTF
>TRBJ2-7|TRBV7-8
CASRSDNGRDPGF
>TRBJ1-3|TRBV7-2
CASSLISGQLSGNTIYF
>TRBJ1-1|TRBV5-1
CASSPGQGNMNTEAFF
>TRBJ2-1|TRBV19
CASSPPGSGNNEQFF
>TRBJ1-5|TRBV15
CATSRDLRPSNQPQHF